This T cell receptor beta chain was retrieved from a study of vaccination effects on CD4 cells after COVID-19. Background on the study: It was a median of 72 days after the second dose that post-vaccine samples were obtained.

In the case of this clone: As yet, its antigen is unknown.

Before sequencing, viral peptide pools were used by the ViraFEST assay to expand antigen-specific CD4+ T cells. Isolating CD4+ T cells followed roughly ten days of culture. It was two doses of either the BNT162b2 or mRNA-1273 vaccine that participants received. Cultures used around 1.8 million PBMC per well, about 10 IU/ml IL-2 and 10 ug/ml peptides. Half-medium exchanges with IL-2 medium took place on days 3 and 7. Some clones are missing from TCRdb's copy, which holds only in-frame ones; the method was immunoSEQ multiplex PCR. The data show 60,000 to 90,000 clones, 80% to 85% seen once. This CDR3 has 11 amino acids. The V end lost 5 bases, the J end lost 6 bases, and 7 bases lay between the germline ends.

The TCR originated in a human donor who received a COVID-19 vaccine. The source material was CD4+ T cells from PBMCs cultured with HCoV-229E spike peptides, sampled after COVID-19 vaccination. This chain connects TRBV12-3 or TRBV12-4 to TRBJ1-2, with TRBD1 as a possible D gene (6 bases). The CDR3 sequence: CASSTGNGYTF. The CDR3 nucleotides read TGTGCCAGCAGTACAGGGAATGGCTACACCTTC.